A selection of T cell receptor beta chains follows, all from one sample in a study of molecular identifiers for immune sequencing clone quantification. MiXCR was run by TCRdb on the PCR reads, yielding one entry per CDR3 protein. The top ten clones hold 0.78% of a sample with approximately 630,000 distinct CDR3 sequences, roughly 23% of them seen once. The material sequenced was naive CD8+ T cells from blood, with Jurkat cell RNA spiked in. These receptor sequences come from a human donor in good health. Some libraries in this study had Jurkat cell RNA spiked in. Both conserved end residues are part of each CDR3. A D gene is named only where the DNA matches it firmly. Size is stated for part of the rows, as once, few or many counts, or as a class when the clone is expanded.

TRBV13	NA	TRBJ2-3	NA	CASSSPGPTDTQYF	TGTGCCAGCAGCTCACCGGGCCCCACAGATACGCAGTATTTT
TRBV20-1	TRBD1	TRBJ2-1	NA	CSARDLGGAFYEQFF	TGCAGTGCTAGAGATTTAGGGGGCGCTTTCTATGAGCAGTTCTTC
TRBV27	TRBD1	TRBJ2-7	NA	CARSPYSRDRGSCEQYF	TGTGCCCGCAGTCCGTACAGCCGGGACAGGGGGTCCTGCGAGCAGTACTTC
TRBV20-1	TRBD2	TRBJ2-3	NA	CSAIGTSGATDTQYF	TGCAGTGCTATTGGGACTAGCGGAGCCACAGATACGCAGTATTTT
TRBV27	NA	TRBJ2-7	NA	CASSFGKGSSYEQYF	TGTGCCAGCAGTTTTGGAAAGGGGAGCAGCTACGAGCAGTACTTC
TRBV10-3	TRBD1	TRBJ2-3	NA	CAISESRDRTGSDTQYF	TGTGCCATCAGTGAGTCTAGAGACAGGACAGGAAGTGATACGCAGTATTTT
TRBV6-2/TRBV6-3	TRBD2	TRBJ2-5	few	CASPYRAGAPETQYF	TGTGCCAGCCCATATCGTGCGGGAGCCCCAGAGACCCAGTACTTC
TRBV7-9	NA	TRBJ2-3	many	CASSFPGGFSTDTQYF	TGTGCCAGCAGCTTTCCGGGTGGATTTAGCACAGATACGCAGTATTTT
TRBV3-1	NA	TRBJ2-2	NA	CASSQVAGPGELFF	TGTGCCAGCAGCCAGGTAGCTGGTCCCGGGGAGCTGTTTTTT
TRBV14	NA	TRBJ2-2	few	CASSQVQVRLGAGELFF	TGTGCCAGCAGCCAAGTACAGGTTCGGCTGGGCGCTGGGGAGCTGTTTTTT
TRBV9	NA	TRBJ1-3	few	CASSASDGRSGNTIYF	TGTGCCAGCAGCGCTTCCGACGGCCGCTCTGGAAACACCATATATTTT
TRBV20-1	NA	TRBJ2-7	NA	CSAKIQNRRYEQYF	TGCAGTGCTAAGATACAGAATCGCCGATACGAGCAGTACTTC
TRBV2	NA	TRBJ1-5	few	CASSEEGDSSYDSNQPQHF	TGTGCCAGCAGTGAAGAAGGTGACAGCTCGTACGATAGCAATCAGCCCCAGCATTTT
TRBV29-1	NA	TRBJ2-7	many	CSVARTGTNAYEQYF	TGCAGCGTCGCCCGAACGGGGACGAACGCCTACGAGCAGTACTTC
TRBV4-3	TRBD2	TRBJ2-7	NA	CASSQELAASYEQYF	TGCGCCAGCAGCCAAGAACTAGCGGCCTCCTACGAGCAGTACTTC
TRBV2	NA	TRBJ2-5	NA	CASSEAGWETQYF	TGTGCCAGCAGTGAAGCGGGCTGGGAGACCCAGTACTTC
TRBV27	NA	TRBJ1-5	many	CASSLGPRQPQHF	TGTGCCAGCAGTTTAGGGCCTAGACAGCCCCAGCATTTT
TRBV19	NA	TRBJ1-5	NA	CASSELPGQHNQPQHF	TGTGCCAGTAGTGAACTTCCGGGACAACACAATCAGCCCCAGCATTTT
TRBV29-1	NA	TRBJ2-2	many	CSASEGPGELFF	TGCAGCGCCTCAGAGGGCCCCGGGGAGCTGTTTTTT
TRBV5-1	TRBD1	TRBJ2-1	NA	CASSLWDRVSSSYNEQFF	TGCGCCAGCAGCTTGTGGGACAGGGTCTCGTCCTCCTACAATGAGCAGTTCTTC
TRBV11-2	TRBD1	TRBJ2-1	few	CASSSRDRGRNEQFF	TGTGCCAGCAGCTCCCGGGACAGGGGACGCAATGAGCAGTTCTTC
TRBV2	NA	TRBJ2-7	few	CATSGRYSYEQYF	TGTGCCACCTCGGGGCGGTACTCCTACGAGCAGTACTTC
TRBV7-8	TRBD2	TRBJ2-7	NA	CASSLGGGATYEQYF	TGTGCCAGCAGCTTAGGGGGGGGAGCAACCTACGAGCAGTACTTC
TRBV29-1	NA	TRBJ1-2	many	CSVVQPYGYTF	TGCAGCGTTGTACAGCCCTATGGCTACACCTTC
TRBV4-3	NA	TRBJ1-4	many	CASSQESGSNEKLFF	TGCGCCAGCAGCCAAGAGTCGGGGTCCAATGAAAAACTGTTTTTT
TRBV2	NA	TRBJ2-5	NA	CASSDGQTQETQYF	TGTGCCAGCAGTGACGGGCAGACCCAAGAGACCCAGTACTTC
TRBV21-1	NA	TRBJ2-7	NA	CASTRPGQRDYEQYF	TGTGCCAGCACACGTCCGGGACAGAGAGACTACGAGCAGTACTTC
TRBV12-3/TRBV12-4	NA	TRBJ2-5	many	CASSYIFQETQYF	TGTGCCAGCAGTTACATTTTCCAAGAGACCCAGTACTTC
TRBV14	NA	TRBJ2-7	many	CASSPGPRVEQYF	TGTGCCAGCAGCCCCGGGCCGCGGGTCGAGCAGTACTTC
TRBV25-1	TRBD1	TRBJ1-5	few	CASGTGTQPQHF	TGTGCCAGCGGGACAGGGACTCAGCCCCAGCATTTT
TRBV30	NA	TRBJ2-6	NA	CAWSVDGGDPFSSGANVLTF	TGTGCCTGGAGCGTAGACGGGGGCGATCCTTTTAGCTCTGGGGCCAACGTCCTGACTTTC
TRBV4-1	TRBD2	TRBJ2-5	few	CASSQDQWLGGTETQYF	TGCGCCAGCAGCCAAGATCAGTGGTTGGGAGGGACGGAGACCCAGTACTTC
TRBV3-1	NA	TRBJ1-2	NA	CASSQKGELANYGYTF	TGTGCCAGCAGCCAAAAAGGGGAGTTAGCTAACTATGGCTACACCTTC
TRBV7-6	TRBD1	TRBJ2-7	few	CASSLEGTGLDEQYF	TGTGCCAGCAGCTTAGAGGGGACAGGGTTAGACGAGCAGTACTTC
TRBV7-9	NA	TRBJ2-7	NA	CASSADLSYEQYF	TGTGCCAGCAGCGCAGACCTCTCCTACGAGCAGTACTTC
TRBV18	TRBD1	TRBJ2-7	NA	CASSPRDRGSFEQYF	TGTGCCAGCTCACCACGGGACAGGGGCTCTTTTGAGCAGTACTTC
TRBV29-1	TRBD1	TRBJ2-2	many	CSVVEGATGELFF	TGCAGCGTTGTAGAGGGGGCGACCGGGGAGCTGTTTTTT
TRBV6-1	NA	TRBJ2-3	few	CASSELGVDTQYF	TGTGCCAGCAGTGAATTGGGGGTAGATACGCAGTATTTT
TRBV2	NA	TRBJ1-4	few	CASSDRSRAFGFLFF	TGTGCCAGCAGTGACAGGTCCAGGGCTTTCGGGTTTCTGTTTTTT
TRBV11-2	NA	TRBJ2-5	many	CASSLRQGRETQYF	TGTGCCAGCAGCTTAAGGCAGGGTCGGGAGACCCAGTACTTC
TRBV7-9	NA	TRBJ2-7	NA	CASSSVVDYEQYF	TGTGCCAGCAGCTCCGTGGTTGACTACGAGCAGTACTTC
TRBV28	TRBD1	TRBJ2-1	few	CASSLHLSPTGQGVWEQFF	TGTGCCAGCAGCCTACACCTTTCACCGACGGGACAGGGGGTTTGGGAGCAGTTCTTC
TRBV3-1	TRBD1	TRBJ1-5	NA	CASSHTGGGGQPQHF	TGTGCCAGCAGCCACACAGGGGGCGGGGGCCAGCCCCAGCATTTT
TRBV28	NA	TRBJ2-7	NA	CAAEGRDEQYF	TGTGCCGCCGAGGGTAGGGACGAGCAGTACTTC
TRBV7-9	NA	TRBJ2-6	few	CASSLIGATTGANVLTF	TGTGCCAGCAGCTTAATAGGTGCGACAACCGGGGCCAACGTCCTGACTTTC
TRBV28	NA	TRBJ2-3	many	CASSLPRTKITDTQYF	TGTGCCAGCAGTTTACCCAGGACCAAAATCACAGATACGCAGTATTTT
TRBV12-3/TRBV12-4	TRBD1	TRBJ2-3	few	CASNAGQGALSTDTQYF	TGTGCCAGCAACGCGGGACAGGGGGCCTTGAGCACAGATACGCAGTATTTT
TRBV6-1	TRBD1	TRBJ1-5	NA	CASSERWAGGSNQPQHF	TGTGCCAGCAGTGAACGGTGGGCAGGGGGTAGCAATCAGCCCCAGCATTTT
TRBV27	NA	TRBJ2-3	NA	CASSLGPHTDTQYF	TGTGCCAGCAGTTTAGGTCCCCACACAGATACGCAGTATTTT
TRBV28	NA	TRBJ2-3	many	CASSPPSYAGTTDTQYF	TGTGCCAGCAGCCCTCCTTCGTATGCGGGAACTACGGATACGCAGTATTTT
TRBV4-3	TRBD2	TRBJ2-7	NA	CTSSPSGGYEQYF	TGCACCAGCAGCCCCAGCGGGGGTTACGAGCAGTACTTC
TRBV2	TRBD1	TRBJ1-2	many	CASRGLDREGYGYTF	TGTGCCAGCAGAGGCCTGGACAGGGAGGGCTATGGCTACACCTTC
TRBV29-1	TRBD2	TRBJ2-4	few	CSVEGLATESKNVQYF	TGCAGCGTTGAGGGACTAGCGACCGAATCCAAAAACGTTCAGTACTTC
TRBV27	NA	TRBJ1-6	few	CASAWGGERSPLHF	TGTGCCAGCGCATGGGGGGGAGAGCGTTCACCCCTCCACTTT
TRBV3-1	NA	TRBJ2-2	few	CASSPPSTEPNTGELFF	TGTGCCAGCAGCCCGCCCTCGACAGAGCCGAACACCGGGGAGCTGTTTTTT
TRBV9	TRBD1	TRBJ1-4	NA	CASSVGGQGGEKLFF	TGTGCCAGCAGCGTAGGCGGACAGGGAGGCGAAAAACTGTTTTTT
TRBV7-2	NA	TRBJ2-5	many	CASSLEEFGGGSQETQYF	TGTGCCAGCAGCTTAGAAGAGTTTGGTGGGGGGAGCCAAGAGACCCAGTACTTC